Described below is a single T cell receptor (beta chain) sequence and its context. The junction and the germline gene differ at one end; a read error may be behind it. Germline loops: CDR1 SSHAT, CDR2 FNYEAQ (reference sequence). The CDR3 is 17 amino acids. This specimen comes from a study of T cells after yellow fever vaccination. In TCRdb, the 5' RACE reads were re-called with MiXCR into one record per CDR3 protein. The sample lists about 300,000 distinct CDR3 sequences, 7.5% to 9.5% seen once, with 3% to 4% in the top ten. This sequence was found in a man in his late teens or twenties who received the YFV17D yellow fever vaccine. The source material was CD4+ T cells sorted from PBMCs, sampled 5 days after the yellow fever booster vaccination. This rearrangement joins TRBV7-7 to TRBJ2-3, with D possibly being TRBD2 (6 bases). This CDR3 is CASSLIRRGDGTDTQYF. The CDR3 region has the DNA TGTGCTAGCAGCTTAATTCGGCGCGGGGATGGTACAGATACGCAGTATTTT.